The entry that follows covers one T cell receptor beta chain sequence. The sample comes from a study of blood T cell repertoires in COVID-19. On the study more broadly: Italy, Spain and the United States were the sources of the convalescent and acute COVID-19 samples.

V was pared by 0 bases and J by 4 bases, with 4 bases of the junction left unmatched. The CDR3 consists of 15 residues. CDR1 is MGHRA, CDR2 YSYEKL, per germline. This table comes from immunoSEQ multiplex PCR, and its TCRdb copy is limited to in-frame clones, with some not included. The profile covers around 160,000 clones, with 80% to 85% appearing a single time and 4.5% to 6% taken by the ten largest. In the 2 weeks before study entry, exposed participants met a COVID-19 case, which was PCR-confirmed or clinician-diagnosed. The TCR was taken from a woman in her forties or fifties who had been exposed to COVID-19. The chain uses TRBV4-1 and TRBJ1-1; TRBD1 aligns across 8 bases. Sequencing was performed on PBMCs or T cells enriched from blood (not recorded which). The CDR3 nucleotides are TGCGCCAGCAGCCAAGATAGAGGACAGGGCACTGAAGCTTTCTTT. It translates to CASSQDRGQGTEAFF.